The 6 T cell receptor beta chains reported below all come from one sample, sequenced in a study of somatic mutations in cytotoxic T cells in rheumatoid arthritis (dated by TCRdb to 2015 to 2018). Library generation was performed with the immunoSEQ multiplex PCR assay. Held by TCRdb, this immuneACCESS table contains in-frame sequences only and omits some clones. Under half of the omission traces to an unresolved V gene where checked; the cause of the rest is unknown. The table for this sample lists around 19,000 clones; around 84% of them were counted only once. The ten top clones hold approximately 17% of the sample. The sample was CD8+ T cells sorted from blood. Receptors originate from a woman aged 45-59 years in good health.

This clone was detected only once. The chain joins TRBV4-2 to TRBJ2-2; the D is unclear. The CDR3 spans 15 residues. Germline CDR1 reads LGHNA; CDR2 reads YNFKEQ. The germline V and J ends were trimmed by 0 bases and 1 base, with 6 bases remaining between them. The CDR3 sequence is CASSQDLGNTGELFF. DNA for the CDR3: TGTGCCAGCAGCCAAGATCTCGGGAACACCGGGGAGCTGTTTTTT.

The gene calls are TRBV4-1 and TRBJ2-3; TRBD2 matches 13 bases. The CDR3 is 18 amino acids. Germline V CDR1 and CDR2: MGHRA, YSYEKL. The V and J ends lost 4 bases and 5 bases, in that order; junction bases with no gene match: 12. CDR3 bases: TGCGCCAGCAGCCCAGGACTAGCGGGGGTTAGTCTTTTAGATACGCAGTATTTT. It codes for CASSPGLAGVSLLDTQYF.

J is TRBJ2-7 and V is TRBV27, with D possibly TRBD1 on 6 matching bases. This CDR3 comprises 15 residues. V lost 7 bases and J lost 0, with 16 bases in between. CDR1 and CDR2 from the germline V gene are MNHEY and SMNVEV (reference sequence). The CDR3: CASTPPDRPSYEQYF. The DNA of the CDR3 is TGTGCCAGCACCCCTCCGGACAGACCCTCCTACGAGCAGTACTTC.

V usage is TRBV27 and J usage is TRBJ1-6; 7 nucleotides agree with TRBD1. Germline V gene sequence: CDR1 MNHEY, CDR2 SMNVEV (reference sequence). The CDR3 length is 15 residues. J lost 11 bases, V lost 3 bases, and 10 bases had no gene match. CDR3 amino acids: CASSFWGQGVTPLHF. The DNA for the CDR3 is TGTGCCAGCAGTTTCTGGGGCCAGGGGGTTACACCCCTCCACTTT.

The gene calls are TRBV5-1 and TRBJ1-4, with TRBD1 as a possible D gene (5 bases). The germline gives CDR1 SGHRS, CDR2 YFSETQ. This CDR3 contains 15 residues. Trimming took off 4 bases at V and 1 base at J, with 11 bases between the two ends. The CDR3 spells CASSPRDGTNEKLFF. The DNA of the CDR3 is TGCGCCAGCAGCCCCCGGGACGGAACTAATGAAAAACTGTTTTTT.

V is TRBV29-1 and J is TRBJ1-2; D possibly corresponds to TRBD1 (5 bases). In germline, CDR1 is SQVTM, CDR2 ANQGSEA. Trimming took 3 bases from V and 5 from J, leaving 10 bases between them. This CDR3 has 12 residues. DNA of the CDR3: TGCAGCGTTGATCAGGGTGTTTATGGCTACACCTTC. Its protein product is CSVDQGVYGYTF.